A selection of T cell receptor beta chains follows, all from one sample in a study of cytomegalovirus exposure and HLA in healthy donors. Measured with immunoSEQ multiplex PCR; TCRdb has only the in-frame clones, and not every one. The sample consists of some 150,000 clones, roughly 83% of them appearing once. Sequencing was done on a sample of PBMCs. These receptors were collected from a man between 35 and 55 years old in good health and CMV-seronegative. The conserved cysteine and the conserved F or W are not part of the CDR3 here. Part of the rows lack a size; the others show once, few, many or a class for expanded clones.

>.|.|TRBV6-1
ASSERGGSYEQY
>.|TRBJ2-1|TRBV5-4
ASSSRSGSSYNEQF
>.|TRBJ2-3|TRBV4-1
ASSQGELLASTDTQY
>.|TRBJ2-2|TRBV29-1
SVERGKNTGELF
>.|TRBJ1-1|TRBV9
ASSAGDGGTEAF
>.|TRBJ2-7|TRBV6-5
ASRAGNNEQY
>.|TRBJ2-2|TRBV7-2
ASSSGAGELF
>.|TRBJ1-1|TRBV5-1
ASSLGQGRHTEAF
>few|TRBJ2-2|TRBV7-6
ASSSPTAGTSTTGELF
>.|TRBJ2-7|TRBV2
ASSLTASYEQY
>.|TRBJ1-6|TRBV6-5
ASRLWNRVESPLH
>.|TRBJ2-2|TRBV5-1
ASSYSGVTNTGELF
>.|TRBJ2-1|TRBV7-9
ASSTPTSLLHEQF
>few|TRBJ2-6|TRBV9
ASSVQGTGANVLT
>.|TRBJ1-1|TRBV28
ASSLIWGPGTGYMNTEAF
>.|TRBJ2-7|TRBV4-3
ASSQETYLTRAYEQY
>.|TRBJ2-4|TRBV6-1
ASSDSSRLAKNIQY
>.|TRBJ1-3|TRBV7-2
ASSTKGVGNTIY
>.|TRBJ2-5|TRBV5-4
ASSFRGGPLGETQY
>.|TRBJ2-3|TRBV7-9
ASSLSTDTQY
>.|TRBJ2-7|TRBV29-1
SVAVAGSYEQY
>.|TRBJ2-1|TRBV27
ASSLSGRHEQF
>.|TRBJ1-2|TRBV18
ASSGTTNYGYT
>.|TRBJ1-6|TRBV7-8
ASSLTGTESPLH
>.|TRBJ2-3|TRBV5-1
ASNYETTTDTQY
>.|TRBJ2-1|TRBV19
ASSRGTSGGNEQF
>once|TRBJ2-3|TRBV9
ASSVTSGRTDTQY
>.|TRBJ2-7|TRBV7-2
ASSVTGTSGVSEQY
>.|TRBJ2-7|TRBV7-3
ASSPQGAYEQY
>.|TRBJ2-3|TRBV19
ASSSGGSSDTQY
>.|TRBJ1-5|TRBV2
ASSVDRNQPQH
>.|TRBJ2-1|TRBV29-1
SVAARGSYNEQF
>.|TRBJ1-2|TRBV5-6
ASSSSMGEGGYT
>.|TRBJ2-5|TRBV19
ASSRRESEGTQY
>.|TRBJ2-3|TRBV19
ASAIGESTDTQY
>few|TRBJ2-1|TRBV7-9
ASSLARDTRGPYNEQF
>.|TRBJ1-2|TRBV6-5
ASSYSATYGYT
>.|TRBJ2-7|TRBV6-5
ASCRRGSYEQY
>.|TRBJ2-7|TRBV6-6
ASSRQGVYEQY
>once|TRBJ1-2|TRBV7-2
ASSEQTNYGYT
>.|TRBJ2-7|TRBV10-1
ASSATSGRWEQY
>.|TRBJ2-1|TRBV28
ASSLTGQGSYNEQF
>.|TRBJ2-1|TRBV11-2
ASSLLAAPYNEQF
>.|TRBJ2-7|TRBV6-6
ASSFSGVGAYEQY
>.|TRBJ2-7|TRBV18
ASSRVGQGLYEQY
>few|TRBJ1-2|TRBV19
ASSTGHFKEGYT